This TCR beta chain derives from a study of human T cells and chemical hapten exposure. With V trimmed by 3 bases and J by 9 bases, 10 bases remained unmatched. The CDR3 length is 15 residues. In germline, CDR1 is DFQATT, CDR2 SNEGSKA (reference sequence). Blood, whole and unfractionated, served as the source for total RNA extraction. MiXCR, applied by TCRdb to the 5' RACE reads, yields one record per CDR3 protein. The sample shows tens of thousands of distinct CDR3 sequences, roughly 7.7% of them seen only once. This sequence was found in a male donor in good health. V gene TRBV20-1 combines with J gene TRBJ1-6; the match to TRBD1 covers 8 bases. The CDR3: CSASQGAQGVSPLHF. The CDR3 DNA follows: TGCAGTGCTAGCCAGGGGGCTCAAGGAGTTTCACCCCTCCACTTT.